These T cell receptor beta chains were read from a single sample in a study of identical twins. TCRdb re-called the 5' RACE reads with MiXCR, one entry per CDR3 protein. This repertoire shows 450,000 or so distinct CDR3 sequences, roughly 18% found once; its top ten account for 9% to 15%. Sequenced sample: naive T cells sorted from blood. These receptors were taken from a man aged 50 to 60 in good health. Each CDR3 is given with its conserved first and last residue. Only some rows state a clone size, as once, few, many or a class for expanded clones.

many	TRBV15	CATSRETGVTDTQYF
-	TRBV28	CASKAAADTQYF
many	TRBV27	CASSLFSGDFNEQFF
many	TRBV9	CASSVDPYGSYEQYF
-	TRBV5-1	CASRRLAGRTSTDTQYF
many	TRBV20-1	CSAKGQGAVEAFF
-	TRBV20-1	CSARAQGGKTQYF
-	TRBV3-1	CASSPRDGAEAFF
few	TRBV11-2	CASSLGGYRTGELFF
-	TRBV6-1	CASSAEGRGNQPQHF
-	TRBV12-3/TRBV12-4	CASRPTDGIQREWGYTF
few	TRBV3-1	CASSHSTGGPGNTIYF
-	TRBV5-1	CASSGQSNTEAFF
-	TRBV14	CASSQAIRLAGFTYNEQFF
-	TRBV7-9	CASSLLGDGGQETQYF
-	TRBV20-1	CSARDDRDGYTF
few	TRBV5-1	CASSLEAAFNNEQFF
-	TRBV30	CAWSVGQGNTEAFF
many	TRBV20-1	CSAGQGTLNTEAFF
-	TRBV15	CATSRVRTVNSPLHF
many	TRBV12-3/TRBV12-4	CASSFDRGNTGELFF
many	TRBV20-1	CGAPGLTGKETQYF
few	TRBV29-1	CSVNSGRGAGELFF
-	TRBV5-5	CASSFRLAGENSYEQYF
many	TRBV20-1	CSARAGHLTGELFF
few	TRBV28	CASSTRPGQSNQPQHF
few	TRBV7-9	CASSLGISPYEQYF
-	TRBV12-3/TRBV12-4	CASRATGTSGDPYQETQYF
-	TRBV20-1	CSARDQGGVQPQHF
many	TRBV20-1	CSARGSKNIQYF
few	TRBV6-5	CASSYSQGREQYF
many	TRBV7-9	CASSKRRPYYNEQFF
few	TRBV5-5	CASSLDRYTEPQHF
few	TRBV6-5	CASSYSARSYEQYF
many	TRBV5-1	CASSPMTGESTEAFF
many	TRBV20-1	CSARGGRSNQPQHF
-	TRBV20-1	CSAREVGLRNYEQYF
few	TRBV12-3/TRBV12-4	CASSLEGRSSYNEQFF
-	TRBV5-8	CASSGGLLNQPQHF
many	TRBV28	CASNSQGWSNEKLFF
few	TRBV4-1	CASSQGLTHEQYF
once	TRBV5-1	CASSLGAQGSAHEQYF
few	TRBV20-1	CSARSPTGRNYNEQFF
many	TRBV28	CASSLVAGEQYF
-	TRBV7-9	CASSLKGRLAGDNEQFF
-	TRBV6-1	CASSQRTGSSYEQYF
few	TRBV6-5	CASSYSDWSSYNEQFF
few	TRBV20-1	CSATGQSSYNSPLHF
-	TRBV10-3	CAISDELNEQFF
many	TRBV29-1	CSVEMTGSHSEQFF
few	TRBV9	CASSVARGYGYTF
few	TRBV24-1	CATSDPTPSGSPYNEQFF
many	TRBV6-1	CASRPDRFSGANVLTF
few	TRBV6-5	CASSYSKRNTEAFF
-	TRBV20-1	CSARAVAGGPETQYF
many	TRBV12-5	CARVPRCSGANVLTF
many	TRBV5-1	CASSLLSGAEAFF
-	TRBV6-1	CASSEAGGIRTDTQYF
-	TRBV9	CASSVAPGRGPYEQYF
-	TRBV18	CASSPPGLAGIEVDTQYF